What follows are 23 T cell receptor beta chains derived from one specimen sequenced in a study of T cell responses to AZD1222 COVID-19 vaccine. Libraries were prepared by immunoSEQ multiplex PCR; TCRdb keeps only in-frame clonotypes and omits some of them. Among under 130,000 clones listed, nearly 90% were seen once. Sequenced material: peripheral blood, taken 28 days after the second AZD1222 dose. The receptor set was obtained from an adult who received the AZD1222 COVID-19 vaccine.

V usage is TRBV6-5 and J usage is TRBJ2-1, with 9 bases fitting TRBD1. CDR3 size: 14 residues. Unmatched junction bases numbered 6, after V lost 5 bases and J lost 7 bases. Germline CDR1 MNHEY, CDR2 SVGAGI. CDR3 loop: CASSHPGQGNEQFF. CDR3 in DNA: TGTGCCAGCAGTCACCCGGGACAGGGAAATGAGCAGTTCTTC.

The chain is built from TRBV29-1 and TRBJ2-5, with 7 bases aligning to TRBD1. Germline values: CDR1 SQVTM, CDR2 ANQGSEA. Germline trimming cut 7 bases from V and 1 base from J; bases unmatched to any gene: 3. The CDR3 is made up of 12 amino acids. CDR3 in amino acids: CSARTGQETQYF. CDR3 in DNA: TGCAGCGCCCGGACAGGCCAAGAGACCCAGTACTTC.

The chain carries TRBV27 and TRBJ1-1, with D perhaps matching TRBD1 (5 bases). This CDR3 comprises 15 residues. V gave up 5 bases and J gave up 1 base, with 14 bases separating them. Germline V gene sequence: CDR1 MNHEY, CDR2 SMNVEV (reference sequence). CDR3: CASSLIGTANTEAFF. The CDR3 coding sequence is TGTGCCAGCAGTCTAATAGGGACGGCGAACACTGAAGCTTTCTTT.

This chain joins TRBV10-3 and TRBJ1-2; 7 bases map to TRBD1. CDR1 ENHRY and CDR2 SYGVKD come from the germline V gene. The CDR3 is made up of 14 amino acids. V lost 6 bases and J lost 1; bases outside the gene matches: 5. CDR3 sequence reads: CAISTGTDNYGYTF. The CDR3 DNA follows: TGTGCCATCAGCACCGGGACAGATAACTATGGCTACACCTTC.

This rearrangement joins TRBV5-1 to TRBJ2-7; D gene uncertain. Germline loops: CDR1 SGHRS, CDR2 YFSETQ. The CDR3 runs 13 residues. Trimming took off 2 bases at V and 3 bases at J, with 9 bases between the two ends. The CDR3 DNA is TGCGCCAGCAGCTTTGGCGGCAACTACGAGCAGTACTTC. Its translation: CASSFGGNYEQYF. The variable domain in full, completed from reference TRBV5-1 and TRBJ2-7, reads KAGVTQTPRYLIKTRGQQVTLSCSPISGHRSVSWYQQTPGQGLQFLFEYFSETQRNKGNFPGRFSGRQFSNSRSEMNVSTLELGDSALYLCASSFGGNYEQYFGPGTRLTVT.

The V gene is TRBV5-1, the J gene TRBJ2-7; unclear D gene. Germline CDR1 reads SGHRS; CDR2 reads YFSETQ. CDR3 length: 12 residues. V was cut by 0 bases and J by 5 bases, with 6 bases left in between. The chain's CDR3 is CASSLVLNEQYF. For the CDR3, the DNA is TGCGCCAGCAGCTTGGTTCTCAACGAGCAGTACTTC.

This clone has only one observation. The chain combines TRBV9 with TRBJ1-2; a weak D match, TRBD1 (5 bases). This CDR3 region has 14 residues. Trimming shortened V by 5 bases and J by 4 bases, and 15 bases separated the two germline ends. The germline CDR1 and CDR2 sequences are SGDLS and YYNGEE. DNA of the CDR3: TGTGCCAGCAGTGCAGACAGTCGTGGCTATGGCTACACCTTC. It yields the protein CASSADSRGYGYTF. The full variable domain, its missing parts supplied by reference TRBV9 and TRBJ1-2, is DSGVTQTPKHLITATGQRVTLRCSPRSGDLSVYWYQQSLDQGLQFLIQYYNGEERAKGNILERFSAQQFPDLHSELNLSSLELGDSALYFCASSADSRGYGYTFGSGTRLTVV.

This clone was recorded only once. The chain uses TRBV28 and TRBJ2-1; 7 bases line up with TRBD1. Losses at the gene ends were 5 bases for V and 9 bases for J; bases not matched to a gene: 4. This CDR3 is 12 amino acids long. CDR1 is MDHEN and CDR2 is SYDVKM in the germline V gene. The CDR3 nucleotides are TGTGCCAGCAGTCCACAGGGGATTGAGCAGTTCTTC. It encodes CASSPQGIEQFF.

The genes are TRBV9 and TRBJ2-3; D unresolved. This CDR3 region has 15 residues. In germline, CDR1 is SGDLS, CDR2 YYNGEE. Trimming cost V 4 bases and J 2 bases, with 14 bases left between them. DNA of the CDR3: TGTGCCAGCAGCCCACTTAACTCAAACACAGATACGCAGTATTTT. Translation: CASSPLNSNTDTQYF.

The V call is TRBV5-8, the J call TRBJ2-7; D is unresolved. V was trimmed by 4 bases and J by 4 bases, leaving 9 bases between them. The germline gives CDR1 SGHTS, CDR2 YDEGEE. The CDR3 is made up of 12 amino acids. The CDR3, as DNA: TGTGCCAGCAGCCTCTCCGCTTACGAGCAGTACTTC. It is translated as CASSLSAYEQYF.

Points on this clone: One junction end does not reproduce the germline sequence, and a read error may be involved. CDR3 sequence reads: CASSLLAGSYNEQFF. Here the CDR3 DNA reads TGTGCTAGCAGCCTACTAGCGGGCTCCTACAATGAGCAGTTCTTC. The chain recombines TRBV7-7 with TRBJ2-1, with 9 bases that match TRBD2. Looked up from germline, CDR1 is SSHAT and CDR2 is FNYEAQ (reference sequence). The CDR3 contains 15 residues.

V usage is TRBV5-1 and J usage is TRBJ2-7; D gene ambiguous. The CDR3 is 14 amino acids. Germline CDR1 and CDR2: SGHRS and YFSETQ. V gave up 0 bases and J gave up 1 base, with 8 bases separating them. The CDR3 DNA reads TGCGCCAGCAGCTTGGGGGCGGTTTCCTACGAGCAGTACTTC. Its translation: CASSLGAVSYEQYF. Full variable domain (missing parts from reference TRBV5-1 and TRBJ2-7): KAGVTQTPRYLIKTRGQQVTLSCSPISGHRSVSWYQQTPGQGLQFLFEYFSETQRNKGNFPGRFSGRQFSNSRSEMNVSTLELGDSALYLCASSLGAVSYEQYFGPGTRLTVT.

The J gene is TRBJ1-6, the V gene TRBV28, with D possibly matching TRBD1 (5 bases). The CDR3 covers 13 residues. V was cut by 6 bases and J by 8 bases, with 11 bases left in between. Germline loops: CDR1 MDHEN, CDR2 SYDVKM. Written as DNA, the CDR3 is TGTGCCAGCAGCATAGGGACGCATTCACCCCTCCACTTT. It encodes CASSIGTHSPLHF.

The chain employs TRBV5-4 and TRBJ2-3; a weak D match, TRBD1 (5 bases). CDR1 and CDR2 (germline): SGHNT, YYREEE (reference sequence). V was pared by 0 bases and J by 2 bases, with 13 bases between. This CDR3 region has 16 residues. The CDR3 protein is CASSLDPTGITDTQYF. The CDR3 DNA reads as TGTGCCAGCAGCTTGGATCCCACAGGAATCACAGATACGCAGTATTTT.

The chain couples TRBV28 to TRBJ2-2, with TRBD2 matching over 7 bases. From germline, CDR1 is MDHEN and CDR2 SYDVKM. The trim removed 6 bases at V and 5 bases at J, leaving 6 bases unmatched. CDR3 size: 14 residues. The CDR3 DNA follows: TGTGCCAGCAGGTGGCTAGCGGAGACCGGGGAGCTGTTTTTT. Its protein product is CASRWLAETGELFF.

The genes are TRBV30 and TRBJ1-5, with D maybe TRBD1 (5 bases). CDR3 size: 16 residues. Germline V lookup: CDR1 GTSNPN, CDR2 SVGIG (reference sequence). The ends were cut back, 5 bases at V and 0 bases at J, with 17 bases in the middle. CDR3: CAWGEGWGNSNQPQHF. DNA for the CDR3: TGTGCCTGGGGGGAAGGCTGGGGCAATAGCAATCAGCCCCAGCATTTT.

The chain recombines TRBV7-9 with TRBJ1-1; no clear D gene. The CDR3 contains 15 residues. V was clipped by 3 bases and J by 3 bases, with 14 bases between them. The germline CDR1 and CDR2 sequences are SEHNR and FQNEAQ (reference sequence). CDR3 protein: CASSFRRGGYTEAFF. CDR3 DNA: TGTGCCAGCAGCTTTAGACGAGGCGGCTACACTGAAGCTTTCTTT.

CDR3 coding DNA: TGTGCCAGCAGAAGACTAGCGGGGATAAACAATGAGCAGTTCTTC. Its translation is CASRRLAGINNEQFF. The chain is built from TRBV6-5 and TRBJ2-1; TRBD2 agrees at 11 bases. Germline values: CDR1 MNHEY, CDR2 SVGAGI. Trimming removed 6 bases from V and 5 bases from J; junction bases left unmatched: 6. The CDR3 consists of 15 residues.

The chain employs TRBV11-2 and TRBJ2-1; tentative D call: TRBD2 (5 bases). The CDR3 is 16 residues long. CDR1 SGHAT and CDR2 FQNNGV come from the germline V gene. V lost 2 bases to trimming and J lost 2 bases, with 13 bases between them. The DNA for the CDR3 is TGTGCCAGCAGCTTAATCACTAGGACCCCCTACAATGAGCAGTTCTTC. Translating it yields CASSLITRTPYNEQFF.

This rearrangement joins TRBV19 to TRBJ1-4; D is unresolved. This CDR3 is built from 13 residues. Germline CDR1 LNHDA, CDR2 SQIVND (reference sequence). Trimming cost V 5 bases and J 6 bases, with 10 bases left between them. CDR3 residues: CASSLQRDEKLFF. The CDR3 DNA sequence: TGTGCCAGTAGTCTCCAAAGGGATGAAAAACTGTTTTTT.

This clone appeared a single time. The chain recombines TRBV6-6 with TRBJ2-2; possible D gene TRBD1, 5 bases. CDR1 is MNHNY, CDR2 SVGAGI, per germline (reference sequence). With 4 bases removed from V and 7 bases from J, the gap between germline ends came to 10 bases. The CDR3 extends over 13 amino acids. In DNA, the CDR3 is TGTGCCAGCAGTTTATCAGGGCGCGGGGAGCTGTTTTTT. It translates to CASSLSGRGELFF.

Regarding this clone: Additional DNA sequences in this sample encode the identical CDR3. The chain uses TRBV9 and TRBJ1-3; no definite D call. The CDR3 is made up of 14 amino acids. The V gene's germline CDR1 is SGDLS and CDR2 YYNGEE. Deletions cut 4 bases from V and 2 bases from J, with 10 bases between. This chain's CDR3 is CASSPQVAGNTIYF. The CDR3 nucleotides are TGTGCCAGCAGCCCACAAGTCGCTGGAAACACCATATATTTT.

The chain recombines TRBV6-5 with TRBJ1-6; 10 bases are shared with TRBD1. The germline V gene encodes CDR1 MNHEY and CDR2 SVGAGI. V gave up 0 bases and J gave up 11 bases; unmatched junction bases: 4. The CDR3 totals 15 residues. CDR3 sequence (DNA): TGTGCCAGCAGTTACTCGAGGGACAGGGGAGCACCCCTCCACTTT. Amino acid sequence: CASSYSRDRGAPLHF.